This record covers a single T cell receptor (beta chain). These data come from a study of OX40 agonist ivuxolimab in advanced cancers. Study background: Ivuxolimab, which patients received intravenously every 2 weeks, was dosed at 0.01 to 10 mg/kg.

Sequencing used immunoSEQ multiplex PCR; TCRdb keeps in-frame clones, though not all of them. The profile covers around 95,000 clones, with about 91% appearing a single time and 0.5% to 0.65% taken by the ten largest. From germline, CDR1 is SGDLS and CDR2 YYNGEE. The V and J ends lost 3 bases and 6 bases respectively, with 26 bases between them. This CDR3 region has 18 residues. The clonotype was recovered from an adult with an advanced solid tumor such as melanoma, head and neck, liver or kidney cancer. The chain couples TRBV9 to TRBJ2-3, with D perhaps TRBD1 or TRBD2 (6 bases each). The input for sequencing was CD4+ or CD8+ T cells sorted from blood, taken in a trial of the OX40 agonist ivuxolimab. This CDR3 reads CASSEGVRRALSSDTQYF. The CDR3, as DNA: TGTGCCAGCAGCGAGGGGGTTAGGAGGGCCTTATCGTCCGATACGCAGTATTTT.